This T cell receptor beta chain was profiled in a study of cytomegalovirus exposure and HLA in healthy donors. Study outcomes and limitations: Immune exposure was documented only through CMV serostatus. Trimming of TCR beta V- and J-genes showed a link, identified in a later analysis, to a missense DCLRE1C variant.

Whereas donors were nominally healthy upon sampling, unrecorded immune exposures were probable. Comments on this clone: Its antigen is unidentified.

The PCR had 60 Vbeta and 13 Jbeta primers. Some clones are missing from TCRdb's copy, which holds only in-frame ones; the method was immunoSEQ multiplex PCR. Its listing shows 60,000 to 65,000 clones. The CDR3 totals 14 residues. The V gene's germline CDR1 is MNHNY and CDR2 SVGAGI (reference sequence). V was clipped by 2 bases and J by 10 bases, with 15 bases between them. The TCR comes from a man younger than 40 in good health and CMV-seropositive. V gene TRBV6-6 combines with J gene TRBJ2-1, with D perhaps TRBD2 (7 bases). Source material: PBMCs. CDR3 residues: CASSYPGGDREQFF. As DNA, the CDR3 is TGTGCCAGCAGTTACCCGGGGGGCGACCGCGAGCAGTTCTTC.